This T cell receptor beta chain was obtained from a study of vaccination and CD4 T cells after COVID-19. Study-wide background: Convalescent individuals numbered four females and six males, two being Hispanic. Post-COVID specimens were obtained a median approximately 95 days after diagnosis (range 35 to 161).

Treatment of the sample: approximately 11-day PBMC culture with coronavirus spike peptide pools or control peptides (ViraFEST assay). Prior to the COVID-19 pandemic (2011-2018), the unexposed donor's CD4+ T cells were collected. With regard to this clonotype: The antigen is not known.

Sequenced with the Oncomine TCR Beta short-read assay was DNA taken from cultured CD4+ T cells. TCRdb used MiXCR to reprocess the PCR reads, holding one entry per CDR3 protein. The repertoire consists of roughly 6,600 distinct CDR3 sequences, with 45% to 60% occurring once and the leading ten covering roughly 44%. Trimming pared 1 base from V and 6 bases from J, leaving 10 bases between. The CDR3 runs to 14 residues. The V gene is TRBV12-3 or TRBV12-4, the J gene TRBJ1-5; D possibly corresponds to TRBD1 (5 bases). This clonotype originated in a human donor in good health. The source material was CD4+ T cells from blood, cultured in vitro. The CDR3 protein is CASSLGGVLQPQHF. In DNA form, the CDR3 reads TGTGCCAGCAGTTTAGGGGGGGTTCTTCAGCCCCAGCATTTT.